This TCR beta chain was documented in a study of T cell changes during pregnancy in multiple sclerosis. Germline V lookup: CDR1 SGHRS, CDR2 YFSETQ. This CDR3 contains 15 residues. Trimming pared 4 bases from V and 0 bases from J, leaving 13 bases between. The protocol was immunoSEQ multiplex PCR, while the TCRdb copy is restricted to in-frame clones and leaves out a portion. The sample has roughly 80,000 clones; 85% to 95% are singletons. Specimen: peripheral blood, collected in the first trimester of pregnancy. This sequence joins TRBV5-1 and TRBJ1-1, with D tentatively TRBD1 (6 bases). The sequence was obtained from a female donor with multiple sclerosis, enrolled in a pregnancy study. CDR3 residues: CASSIRGAVNTEAFF. In nucleotides, the CDR3 is TGCGCCAGCAGCATCAGGGGCGCGGTGAACACTGAAGCTTTCTTT.